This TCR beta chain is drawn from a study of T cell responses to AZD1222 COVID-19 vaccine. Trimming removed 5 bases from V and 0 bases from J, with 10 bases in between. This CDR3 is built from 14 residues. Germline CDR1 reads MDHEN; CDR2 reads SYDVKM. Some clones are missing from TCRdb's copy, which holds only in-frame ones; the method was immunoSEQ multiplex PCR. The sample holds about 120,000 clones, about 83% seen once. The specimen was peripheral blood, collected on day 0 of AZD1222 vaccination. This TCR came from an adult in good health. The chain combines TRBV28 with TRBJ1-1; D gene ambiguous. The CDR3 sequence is CASSPVDLNTEAFF. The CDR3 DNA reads TGTGCCAGCAGTCCTGTAGACCTGAACACTGAAGCTTTCTTT.